This T cell receptor beta chain was observed in a study of T cells in Graves' hyperthyroidism and ophthalmopathy. On the study more broadly: Staff took peripheral blood when the initial diagnosis was made, before any treatment began.

The CDR3 regions of TCR beta were amplified from RNA transcripts. Using the HTBI primer set, a first-round RT-PCR was run on the TCR CDR3. TCRdb processed the multiplex PCR reads anew with MiXCR; each CDR3 protein has one entry. Of some 200,000 distinct CDR3 sequences listed, 17% were seen once; the top ten hold roughly 50%. Study findings and constraints: Prediction of ophthalmopathy progression came a median approximately 6.5 months pre-onset. A model of 13 V-J features distinguished ophthalmopathy from stable hyperthyroidism.

Trimming at V came to 3 bases and at J to 8 bases, leaving 8 bases not matched to a gene. The length of the CDR3 is 15 residues. Germline V lookup: CDR1 KGHSH, CDR2 LQKENI. Of note for this clonotype: Its target is not known.

Patients aged 18 to 65 had newly diagnosed hyperthyroidism that had lasted under 2 months. Sequenced: blood. The chain carries TRBV18 and TRBJ2-2; 8 nucleotides line up with TRBD1. The source is a man aged 50-60 years with Graves' hyperthyroidism. CDR3 DNA: TGTGCCAGCTCACCTTTCCGGGACAGGTCGGGGGAGCTGTTTTTT. Its translation: CASSPFRDRSGELFF.